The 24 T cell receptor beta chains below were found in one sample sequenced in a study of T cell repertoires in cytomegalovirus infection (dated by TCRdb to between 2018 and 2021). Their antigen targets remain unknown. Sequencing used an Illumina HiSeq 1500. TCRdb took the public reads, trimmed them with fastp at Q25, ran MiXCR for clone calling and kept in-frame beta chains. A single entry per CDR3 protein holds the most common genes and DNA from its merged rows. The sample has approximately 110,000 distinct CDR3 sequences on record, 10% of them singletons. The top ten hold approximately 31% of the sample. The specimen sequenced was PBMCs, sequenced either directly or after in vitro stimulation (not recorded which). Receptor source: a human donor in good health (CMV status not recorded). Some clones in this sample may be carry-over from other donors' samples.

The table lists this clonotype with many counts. CDR3 coding DNA: TGTGCCAGCAGCCGCACCGGGACAGGGGCCTACGAGCAGTACTTC. Translating it yields CASSRTGTGAYEQYF. The V gene is TRBV7-2, the J gene TRBJ2-7; 10 nucleotides match TRBD1. This CDR3 region has 15 residues. Germline CDR1 reads SGHTA; CDR2 reads FQGNSA. V shed 5 bases and J 2 bases; nucleotides not matched to a gene: 6.

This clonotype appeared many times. The CDR3 DNA reads TGTGCCAGTACTATCCAACTAGCGGGAGGTTTCAACAATGAGCAGTTCTTC. It specifies CASTIQLAGGFNNEQFF. The J gene is TRBJ2-1, the V gene TRBV19; 12 bases match TRBD2. CDR1 LNHDA and CDR2 SQIVND come from the germline V gene (reference sequence). The length of the CDR3 is 17 residues. Trimming removed 7 bases from V and 5 bases from J; junction bases left unmatched: 12.

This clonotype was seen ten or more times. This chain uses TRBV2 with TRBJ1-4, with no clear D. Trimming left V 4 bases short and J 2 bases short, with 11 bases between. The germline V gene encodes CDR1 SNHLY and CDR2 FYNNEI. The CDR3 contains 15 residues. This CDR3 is CASSADWSTNEKLFF. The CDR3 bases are TGTGCCAGCAGTGCCGACTGGTCCACTAATGAAAAACTGTTTTTT.

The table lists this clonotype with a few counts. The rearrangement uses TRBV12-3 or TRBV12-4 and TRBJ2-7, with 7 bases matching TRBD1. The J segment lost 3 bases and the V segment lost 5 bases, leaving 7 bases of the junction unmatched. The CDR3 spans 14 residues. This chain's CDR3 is CASSAGQDLYEQYF. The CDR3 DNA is TGTGCCAGCAGTGCCGGACAGGACCTCTACGAGCAGTACTTC.

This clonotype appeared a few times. CDR3 DNA sequence: TGTGCCAGCAGCCCCATAGCCACTAGCACAGATACGCAGTATTTT. Its translation: CASSPIATSTDTQYF. The rearrangement links TRBV11-3 to TRBJ2-3, with D unresolved. V was trimmed by 5 bases and J by 0 bases, leaving 12 bases between them. Germline V lookup: CDR1 SGHNT, CDR2 YENEEA. This CDR3 has 15 residues.

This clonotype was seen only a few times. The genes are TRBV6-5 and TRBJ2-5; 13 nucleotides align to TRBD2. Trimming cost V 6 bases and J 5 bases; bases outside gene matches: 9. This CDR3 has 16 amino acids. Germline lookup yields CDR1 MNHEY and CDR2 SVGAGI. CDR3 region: CASSHMTSGRRETQYF. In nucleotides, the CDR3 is TGTGCCAGCAGCCATATGACTAGCGGGAGGCGGGAGACCCAGTACTTC.

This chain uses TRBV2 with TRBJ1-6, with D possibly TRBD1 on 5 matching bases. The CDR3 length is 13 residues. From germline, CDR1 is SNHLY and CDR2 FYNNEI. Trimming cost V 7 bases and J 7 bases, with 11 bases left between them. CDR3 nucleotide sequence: TGTGCCAGCACCCAGGGCCGAAATTCACCCCTCCACTTT. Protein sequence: CASTQGRNSPLHF.

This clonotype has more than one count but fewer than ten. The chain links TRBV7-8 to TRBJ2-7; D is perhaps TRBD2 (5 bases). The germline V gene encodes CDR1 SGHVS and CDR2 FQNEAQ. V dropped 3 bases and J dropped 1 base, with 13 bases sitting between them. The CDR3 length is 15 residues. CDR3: CASSLPAGESYEQYF. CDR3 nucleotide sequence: TGTGCCAGCAGCTTGCCCGCGGGCGAATCCTACGAGCAGTACTTC.

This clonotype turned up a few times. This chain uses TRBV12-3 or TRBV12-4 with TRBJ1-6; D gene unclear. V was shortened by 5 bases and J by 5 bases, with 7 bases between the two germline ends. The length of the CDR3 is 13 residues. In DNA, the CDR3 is TGTGCCAGCAGTCTCCTGGATAATTCACCCCTCCACTTT. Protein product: CASSLLDNSPLHF.

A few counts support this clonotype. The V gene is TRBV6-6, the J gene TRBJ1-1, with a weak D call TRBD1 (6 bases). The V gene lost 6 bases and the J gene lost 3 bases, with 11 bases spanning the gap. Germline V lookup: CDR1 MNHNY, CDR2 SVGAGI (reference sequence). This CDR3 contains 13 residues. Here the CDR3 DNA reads TGTGCCAGCAGACAACACAGGGACACTGAAGCTTTCTTT. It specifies CASRQHRDTEAFF.

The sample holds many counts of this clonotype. This CDR3 is CASSYSTAGRDTGELFF. The CDR3 coding sequence is TGTGCCAGCAGTTACTCGACGGCAGGTCGAGACACCGGGGAGCTGTTTTTT. The chain uses TRBV6-5 and TRBJ2-2; no clear D gene. V was trimmed by 0 bases and J by 3 bases, leaving 14 bases between them. CDR1 is MNHEY, CDR2 SVGAGI, per germline. The CDR3 consists of 17 residues.

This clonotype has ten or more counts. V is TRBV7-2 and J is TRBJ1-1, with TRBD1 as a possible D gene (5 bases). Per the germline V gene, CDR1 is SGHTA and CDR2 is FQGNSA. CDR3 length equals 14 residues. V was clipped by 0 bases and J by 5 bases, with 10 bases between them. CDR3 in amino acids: CASSLAGTRTEAFF. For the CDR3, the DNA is TGTGCCAGCAGCTTAGCAGGGACTCGGACTGAAGCTTTCTTT.

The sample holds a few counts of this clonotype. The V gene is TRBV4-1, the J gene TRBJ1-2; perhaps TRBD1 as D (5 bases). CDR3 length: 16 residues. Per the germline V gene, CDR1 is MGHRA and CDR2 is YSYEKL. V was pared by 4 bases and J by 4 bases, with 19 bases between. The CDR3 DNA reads TGCGCCAGCAGCCCCGATTCAGCGGGGCTCGGCTATGGCTACACCTTC. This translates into CASSPDSAGLGYGYTF.

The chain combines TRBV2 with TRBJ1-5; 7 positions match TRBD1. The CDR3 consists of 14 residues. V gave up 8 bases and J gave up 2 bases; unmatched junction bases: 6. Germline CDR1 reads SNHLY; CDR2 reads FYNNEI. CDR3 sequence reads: CASQTGDGNQPQHF. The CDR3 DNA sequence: TGTGCCAGCCAAACAGGGGATGGCAATCAGCCCCAGCATTTT. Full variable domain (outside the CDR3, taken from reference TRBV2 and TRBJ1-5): EPEVTQTPSHQVTQMGQEVILRCVPISNHLYFYWYRQILGQKVEFLVSFYNNEISEKSEIFDDQFSVERPDGSNFTLKIRSTKLEDSAMYFCASQTGDGNQPQHFGDGTRLSIL.

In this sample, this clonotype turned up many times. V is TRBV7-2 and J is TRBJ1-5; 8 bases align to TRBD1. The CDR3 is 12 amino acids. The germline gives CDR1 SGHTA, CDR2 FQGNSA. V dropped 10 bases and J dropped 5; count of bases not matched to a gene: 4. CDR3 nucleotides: TGTGCCATAGGACAGGGATATCAGCCCCAGCATTTT. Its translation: CAIGQGYQPQHF. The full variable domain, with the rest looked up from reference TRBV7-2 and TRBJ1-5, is GAGVSQSPSNKVTEKGKDVELRCDPISGHTALYWYRQSLGQGLEFLIYFQGNSAPDKSGLPSDRFSAERTGGSVSTLTIQRTQQEDSAVYLCAIGQGYQPQHFGDGTRLSIL.

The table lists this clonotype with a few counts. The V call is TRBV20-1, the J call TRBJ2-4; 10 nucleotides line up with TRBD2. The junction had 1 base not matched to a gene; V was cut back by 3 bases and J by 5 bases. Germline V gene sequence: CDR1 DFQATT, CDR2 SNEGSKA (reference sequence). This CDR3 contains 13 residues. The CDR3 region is CSASGLAENIQYF. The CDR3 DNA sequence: TGCAGTGCTAGTGGACTAGCGGAAAACATTCAGTACTTC.

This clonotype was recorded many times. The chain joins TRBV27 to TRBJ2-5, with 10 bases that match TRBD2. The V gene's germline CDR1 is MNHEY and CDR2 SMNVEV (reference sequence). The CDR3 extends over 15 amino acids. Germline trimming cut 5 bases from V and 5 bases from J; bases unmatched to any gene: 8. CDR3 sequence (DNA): TGTGCCAGCAGTACCACTAGCGGGAAGTCTGAGACCCAGTACTTC. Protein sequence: CASSTTSGKSETQYF.

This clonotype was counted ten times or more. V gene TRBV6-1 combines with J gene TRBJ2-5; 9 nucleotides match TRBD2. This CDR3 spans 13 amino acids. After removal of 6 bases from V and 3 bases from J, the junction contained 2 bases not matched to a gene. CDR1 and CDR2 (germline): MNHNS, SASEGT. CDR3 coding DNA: TGTGCCAGCAGCCTAGCGGGGAAAGAGACCCAGTACTTC. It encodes CASSLAGKETQYF.

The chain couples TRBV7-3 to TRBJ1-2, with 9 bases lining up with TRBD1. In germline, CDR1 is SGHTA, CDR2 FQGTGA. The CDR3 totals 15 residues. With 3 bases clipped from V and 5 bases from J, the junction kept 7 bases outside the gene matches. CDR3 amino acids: CASSLGQGLGYGYTF. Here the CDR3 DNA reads TGTGCCAGCAGCTTGGGACAGGGCCTAGGGTATGGCTACACCTTC.

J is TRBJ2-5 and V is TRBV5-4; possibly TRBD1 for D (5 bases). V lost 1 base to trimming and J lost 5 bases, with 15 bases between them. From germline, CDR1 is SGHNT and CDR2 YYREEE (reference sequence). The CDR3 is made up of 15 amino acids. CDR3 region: CASSLLPRVRETQYF. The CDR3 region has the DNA TGTGCCAGCAGCTTGTTGCCCAGGGTCAGGGAGACCCAGTACTTC. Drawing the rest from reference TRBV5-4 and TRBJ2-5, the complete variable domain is ETGVTQSPTHLIKTRGQQVTLRCSSQSGHNTVSWYQQALGQGPQFIFQYYREEENGRGNFPPRFSGLQFPNYSSELNVNALELDDSALYLCASSLLPRVRETQYFGPGTRLLVL.

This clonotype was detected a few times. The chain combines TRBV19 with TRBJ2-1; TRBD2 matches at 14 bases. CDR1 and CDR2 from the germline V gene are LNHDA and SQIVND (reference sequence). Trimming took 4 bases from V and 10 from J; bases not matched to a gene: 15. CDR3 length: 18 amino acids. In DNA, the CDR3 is TGTGCCAGTAGTACGACCAATGCGGGACTAGCGGGAGAGGGGGAGCAGTTCTTC. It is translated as CASSTTNAGLAGEGEQFF.

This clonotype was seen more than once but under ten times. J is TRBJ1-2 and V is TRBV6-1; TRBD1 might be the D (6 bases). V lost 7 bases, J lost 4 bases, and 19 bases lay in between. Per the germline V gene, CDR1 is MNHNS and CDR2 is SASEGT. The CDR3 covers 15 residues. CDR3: CASTLGATGGYGYTF. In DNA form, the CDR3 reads TGTGCCAGCACCCTGGGGGCTACAGGTGGCTATGGCTACACCTTC.

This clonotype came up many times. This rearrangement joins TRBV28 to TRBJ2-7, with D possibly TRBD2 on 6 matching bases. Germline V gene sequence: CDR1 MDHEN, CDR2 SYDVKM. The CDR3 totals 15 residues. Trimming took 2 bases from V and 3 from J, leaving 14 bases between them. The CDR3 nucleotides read TGTGCCAGCAGTTTAATTAGCCAGGGAGGCTACGAGCAGTACTTC. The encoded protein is CASSLISQGGYEQYF. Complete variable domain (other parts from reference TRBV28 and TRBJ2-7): DVKVTQSSRYLVKRTGEKVFLECVQDMDHENMFWYRQDPGLGLRLIYFSYDVKMKEKGDIPEGYSVSREKKERFSLILESASTNQTSMYLCASSLISQGGYEQYFGPGTRLTVT.

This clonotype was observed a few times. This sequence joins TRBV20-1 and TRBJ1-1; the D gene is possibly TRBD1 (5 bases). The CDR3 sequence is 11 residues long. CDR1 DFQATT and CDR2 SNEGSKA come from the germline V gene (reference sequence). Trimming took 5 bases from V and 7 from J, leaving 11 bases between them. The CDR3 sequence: CSALGRIEAFF. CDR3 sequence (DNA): TGCAGTGCTTTGGGACGGATTGAAGCTTTCTTT.